The following is a TCR beta chain sequence with its context. Its antigen remains unidentified. The record originates from a study of molecular identifiers for immune sequencing clone quantification. Previously described methods and listed TCR primers were used for bulk TCR libraries. TCRdb used MiXCR to reprocess the PCR reads, holding one entry per CDR3 protein. The sample shows about 510,000 distinct CDR3 sequences, about 20% of them seen only once. The germline V gene encodes CDR1 SGDLS and CDR2 YYNGEE. The CDR3 extends over 16 amino acids. J was trimmed by 5 bases and V by 4 bases; bases with no gene match: 13. Study conclusions and caveats: Under 1% of molecules in naive cells, but over 98% of effector molecules, belonged to clones above 20 RNA copies.

The naive CD8 libraries originated from between roughly 20,000 and 1,100,000 sorted cells and drew on 10%, 30% or 50% RNA. Naive CD8 T cell sorting was performed on the CD8+CD4-CCR7+CD45RA+ phenotype. The J gene is TRBJ2-7, the V gene TRBV9, with TRBD2 matching 9 bases. This receptor was taken from a human donor in good health. Some libraries in this study had Jurkat cell RNA spiked in. Input material: naive CD8+ T cells from blood, with Jurkat cell RNA spiked in. Subset described: FACS-sorted CD8+CD4-CCR7+CD45RA+ naive T cells. The CDR3 DNA reads TGTGCCAGCAGCCACCTGGGATCTAGCGGGATCAACGAGCAGTACTTC. Protein: CASSHLGSSGINEQYF.